This T cell receptor beta chain was documented in a study of tumor-infiltrating lymphocytes in primary liver carcinoma. In the study overall: In every tissue type, samples returned a similar yield of roughly 3.65 to 7.5 million productive TCRbeta reads.

In its sample, this clonotype was seen a few times. Its specificity is not known. Possible read error: a much larger clone is one base away. Bulk tissue was left unsorted, and RNA and DNA were co-extracted from about 20-30 mg of it. Findings of the study overall: All five tumor regions shared only about 7.5-25% of top clones. Tumor-adjacent and tumor-blood pairs shared less of their repertoires than tumor region pairs shared.

A constant-region primer primed TCR beta cDNA synthesis from about 0.55 ug of total RNA. For TCR beta, libraries were produced by three nested multiplex PCR rounds using slightly modified ARM-PCR. In the first two PCR rounds, TRBV1-TRBV30 forward primers were paired with a C-beta reverse primer, and each round lasted about 10 cycles. TCRdb passed the multiplex PCR reads through MiXCR, listing each CDR3 protein once. This table holds approximately 110,000 distinct CDR3 sequences, under 65% found once. The CDR3 totals 15 residues. The germline V gene has CDR1 SGHNT and CDR2 YYREEE (reference sequence).

The sample taken for sequencing was liver tumor tissue from sampling region 3. Subset denoted: tumor region T3, left-lateral pole. This chain links TRBV5-4 with TRBJ2-3; D gene ambiguous. The source of this sequence is a woman in her sixties with primary liver carcinoma and hepatitis B virus infection. The CDR3 sequence: CASRRSGTHTDMQYF. CDR3 in DNA: TGTGCCAGCAGGAGAAGTGGTACTCACACAGATATGCAGTATTTT.